The source of this T cell receptor (beta chain) is a study of blood T cell repertoires in COVID-19. Overall study context: T cells, B-cell-depleted T cells, or PBMCs supplied cDNA or gDNA.

Per the original data handling: Amplification from reference gene primers served as the basis for estimated nucleated cell counts. Sequencing used immunoSEQ multiplex PCR; TCRdb keeps in-frame clones, though not all of them. Clone size and the V and J calls come from that table; the DNA yielded D and trimming. The sample records 250,000 or so clones, approximately 89% being singletons. Recruits, aged about 18 to 100 years, lived in around 24 US areas. All exposed participants met a person with COVID-19 within 2 weeks before entering the study. Trimming cost V 4 bases and J 0 bases; bases outside gene matches: 11. The CDR3 totals 17 residues. Germline CDR1 and CDR2: ENHRY and SYGVKD.

The receptor comes from a man between 35 and 55 years old who had been exposed to COVID-19. The sequencing sample was made of PBMCs or T cells enriched from blood (not recorded which). V is TRBV10-3 and J is TRBJ1-2; 7 bases agree with TRBD1. The CDR3 nucleotides are TGTGCCATCAGTGGACCGGGACAGCAGACTCCTAACTATGGCTACACCTTC. Translation gives CAISGPGQQTPNYGYTF.